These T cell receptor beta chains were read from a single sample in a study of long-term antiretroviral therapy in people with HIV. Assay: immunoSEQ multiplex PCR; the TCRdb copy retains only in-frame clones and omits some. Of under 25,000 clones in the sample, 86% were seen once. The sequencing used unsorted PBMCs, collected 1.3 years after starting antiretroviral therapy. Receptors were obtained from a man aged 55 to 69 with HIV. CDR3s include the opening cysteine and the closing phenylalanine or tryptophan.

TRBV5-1	CASSPGRVNYEQYF
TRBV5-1	CASSSGQGGNNQPQHF
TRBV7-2	CASSLARETQYF
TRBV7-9	CASSLDPPGGLYEQYF
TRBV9	CASTPRDGYGYTF
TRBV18	CASSPTGTRTYNEQFF
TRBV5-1	CASSLDGLEEPQHF
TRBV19	CASSTSGTALSNQPQHF
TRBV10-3	CAISEIQGLMNTEAFF
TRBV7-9	CASSPGLASDTQYF
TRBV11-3	CASSSRPNNEQFF
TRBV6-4	CASSDPGQGIHEQYF
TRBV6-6	CASRQPGLAGEETQYF
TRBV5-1	CASSLAGKSSYNEQFF
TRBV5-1	CASSFSEGGTGELFF
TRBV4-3	CASSQDPTSGGATDTQYF
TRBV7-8	CASSLYGTGTTDTQYF
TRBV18	CASSPRGMGQETQYF
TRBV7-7	CASSDGGEQYF
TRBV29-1	CSVDRLGRNYGYTF
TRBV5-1	CASSPGQGGLAGELFF
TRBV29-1	CSVVGDLQGEKLFF
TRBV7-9	CASSLAGGPNYGYTF
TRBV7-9	CASSQGAGILPTQYF
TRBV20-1	CSARDIFPAFF
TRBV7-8	CASSLAVGSDGYTF
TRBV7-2	CASSPRDSGYEQYF
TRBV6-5	CATHPGGVGYGYTF
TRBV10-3	CAISEGFLEGDSNQPQHF
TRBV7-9	CASSEGQPLRGYTF
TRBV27	CASSLETGMGTEAFF
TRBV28	CASWEPRGGEKLFF
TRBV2	CASSEGPSYEQYF
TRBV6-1	CASTDRVEEQYF
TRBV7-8	CASSLVLAGSYEQYF
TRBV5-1	CASSLEGQGGTEAFF
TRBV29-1	CSVEEGSGTQYF
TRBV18	CASSPPSRVYEQYF
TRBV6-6	CASSLTGSWYGYTF
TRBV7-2	CASSFPLGAQYF
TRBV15	CATSRPDPSGYTF
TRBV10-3	CAISERGGYSYEQYF
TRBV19	CASSWQVNEKLFF
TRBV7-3	CASSTTSGRATGELFF
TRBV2	CASRYSTEAFF
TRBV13	CASSFYDPGLAGGTPSTDTQYF
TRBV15	CATSRSSFDRDKAFF
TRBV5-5	CASSPGDGRNYGYTF
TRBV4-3	CASSQAGAGNYGYTF
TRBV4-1	CASSQLPGQISYEQYF
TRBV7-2	CASSPGSGSLGEQYF
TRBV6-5	CASSYSRVGYEYF